What follows is one TCR beta chain and its context. This clone is a singleton in its sample. What antigen it recognizes has not been identified. Base-call qualities are not available, and no considerably larger clone is one nucleotide away. TCRbeta CDR3 regions were amplified from genomic DNA using the immunoSEQ Assay, a bias-controlled multiplex PCR. The study's processing was this. The number of nucleated cells in each sample was estimated from the amplification of reference gene primers within the assay. Sequence reads were collapsed and filtered to measure the absolute abundance of every unique TCRbeta CDR3 rearrangement. For each sample, productive Simpson clonality was calculated as the square root of Simpson's diversity index over productive rearrangements. The table was pulled from immuneACCESS by TCRdb, which kept in-frame rearrangements only. Such tables lose some clones; where checked, under half of the loss comes from unresolved V genes, and the rest has no known cause. V, J and clone size derive from that table, while D and trimming were established from the DNA sequence. Here the sample has tens of thousands of clones; roughly 80% occur a single time. The ten largest clonotypes hold around 18% of the sample.

CDR1 and CDR2, looked up from the germline V gene, are SGHRS and YFSETQ. The CDR3 holds 18 amino acids from the cysteine to the phenylalanine. Of the read, only the CDR3 DNA is kept; its 54 bases are in frame from base 1. The V end gives up 2 bases and the J end 4 bases, leaving 11 bases in the junction not matched to a gene. The sample originates from a study of blood T cell repertoires in COVID-19 (TCRdb year 2020). Regarding the study in general: Samples covering the acute and convalescent phases of COVID-19 were provided by collaborators in the United States, Italy and Spain. The prospective study material was composed of cDNA or gDNA derived from T cells, B-cell-depleted T cells, or PBMCs. Subjects who had been exposed to COVID-19, were actively infected with it, or had recovered from it provided the deeply sampled blood TCRbeta repertoires that made up the dataset. The repertoires were released in a freely available public database meant as a resource for research on the immune response to SARS-CoV-2. HLA class I and class II types, where available, came from metadata supplied by the sample provider rather than from assay-based typing. The sample metadata nearly always contained a de-identified subject ID, COVID-19 status, age in years and sex. Samples came from the ongoing ImmuneRACE study (first 160 participants) plus 1,254 subjects from 6 global collaborators.

Each collaborating institution followed its own protocols to collect whole blood in K2EDTA tubes. For TCRbeta analysis, collaborators shipped samples as frozen whole blood, isolated PBMCs, or DNA extracted from either of those sample types. Here is what the overall study found, with its caveats: How much clinical and demographic metadata was included differed by source and by participant, and the metadata was provided uncurated.

This TCR was sampled from a woman between 45 and 65 years old with active or convalescent COVID-19. The sequence is built from TRBV5-1 and TRBJ2-2; 10 bases in the middle match TRBD2. The specimen was peripheral blood. Here is the DNA: TGCGCCAGCAGCTTCTCCCCTTTAGCGGGAGGCGGCACCGGGGAGCTGTTTTTT. The resulting protein is CASSFSPLAGGGTGELFF.